The clone carrying this TCR beta chain turned up a few times. The antigen is unknown. V lost 4 bases and J 13 bases, leaving 23 bases between the germline ends. The CDR3 runs to 16 residues. Germline V CDR1 and CDR2: SGHDN, FVKESK. TCRdb reprocessed the 5' RACE reads with MiXCR, giving one entry per CDR3 protein. Of some 710,000 distinct CDR3 sequences detected, 5.5% to 6.5% appear once; the ten largest clones hold 1.5% to 2%. This record comes from a study of identical twins. Study-wide results and caveats: The study based its conclusions on cross-sectional statistical analysis and did not follow the same donors.

Sequenced sample: naive T cells sorted from blood. This clonotype originated in a man younger than 35 in good health. The gene calls are TRBV14 and TRBJ1-6; D remains ambiguous. CDR3 bases: TGTGCCAGCAGCCCCCGTTGGGGTCGGAGGGATTATCCCCTCCACTTT. It yields the protein CASSPRWGRRDYPLHF.